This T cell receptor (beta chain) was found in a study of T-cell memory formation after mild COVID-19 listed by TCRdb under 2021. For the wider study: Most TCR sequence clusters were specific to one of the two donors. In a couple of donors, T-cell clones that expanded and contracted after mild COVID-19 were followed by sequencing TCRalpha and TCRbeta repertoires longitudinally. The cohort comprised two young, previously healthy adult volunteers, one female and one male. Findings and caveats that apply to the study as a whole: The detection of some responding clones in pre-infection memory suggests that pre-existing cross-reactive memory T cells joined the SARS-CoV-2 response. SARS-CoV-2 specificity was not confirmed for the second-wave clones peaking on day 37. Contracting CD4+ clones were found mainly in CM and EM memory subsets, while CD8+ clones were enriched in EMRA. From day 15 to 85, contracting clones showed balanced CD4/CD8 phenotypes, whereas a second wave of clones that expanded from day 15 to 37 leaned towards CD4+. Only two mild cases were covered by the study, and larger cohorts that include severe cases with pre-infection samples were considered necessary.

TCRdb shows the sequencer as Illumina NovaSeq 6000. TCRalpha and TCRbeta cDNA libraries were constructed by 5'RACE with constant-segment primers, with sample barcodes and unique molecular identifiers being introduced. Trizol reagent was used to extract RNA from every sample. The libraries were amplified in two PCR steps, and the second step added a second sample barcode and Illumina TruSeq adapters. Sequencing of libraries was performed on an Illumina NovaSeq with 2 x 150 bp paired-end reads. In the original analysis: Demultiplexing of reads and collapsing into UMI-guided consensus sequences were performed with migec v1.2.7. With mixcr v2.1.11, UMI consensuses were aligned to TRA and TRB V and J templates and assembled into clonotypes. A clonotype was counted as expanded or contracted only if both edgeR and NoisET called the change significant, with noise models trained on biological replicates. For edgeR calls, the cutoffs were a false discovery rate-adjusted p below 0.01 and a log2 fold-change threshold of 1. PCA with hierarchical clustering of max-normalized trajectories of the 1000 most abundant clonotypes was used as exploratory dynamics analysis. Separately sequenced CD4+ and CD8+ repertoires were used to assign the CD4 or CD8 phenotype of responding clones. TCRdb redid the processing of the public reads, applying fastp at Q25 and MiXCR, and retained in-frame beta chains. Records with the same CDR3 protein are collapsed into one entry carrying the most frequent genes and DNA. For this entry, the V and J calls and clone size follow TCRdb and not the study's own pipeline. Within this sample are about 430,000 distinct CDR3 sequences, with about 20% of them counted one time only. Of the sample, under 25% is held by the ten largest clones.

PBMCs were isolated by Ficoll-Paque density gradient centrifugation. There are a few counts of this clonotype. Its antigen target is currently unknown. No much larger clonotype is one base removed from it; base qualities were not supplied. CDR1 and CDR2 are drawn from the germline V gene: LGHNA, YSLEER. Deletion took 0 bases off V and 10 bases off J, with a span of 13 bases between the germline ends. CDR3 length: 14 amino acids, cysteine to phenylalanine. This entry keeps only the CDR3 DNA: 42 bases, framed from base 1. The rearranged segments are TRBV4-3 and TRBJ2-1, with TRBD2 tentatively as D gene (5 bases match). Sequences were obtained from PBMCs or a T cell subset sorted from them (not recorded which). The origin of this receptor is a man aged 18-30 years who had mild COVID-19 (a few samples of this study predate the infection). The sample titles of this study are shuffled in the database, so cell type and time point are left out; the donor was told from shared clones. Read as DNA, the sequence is TGCGCCAGCAGCCAAGAAGTAGTGGCTAGCGAGCAGTTCTTC. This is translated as CASSQEVVASEQFF.